The rows below give T cell receptor beta chains drawn from one sample of a study of beta chain features in type 1 diabetes. Profiled with immunoSEQ multiplex PCR; TCRdb holds only in-frame clones, not every one. In the table there are over 500,000 clones, 15% to 19% of which are singletons. Sequenced sample: naive CD4+ T cells from blood. All receptors come from a man between 18 and 35 years old in good health. Both conserved end residues are part of each CDR3. D genes are given only for firm matches. Only some rows state a clone size, as once, few, many or a class for expanded clones.

cdr3_nt cdr3_aa j_call clone_size d_call v_call
TGTGCCAGCCAGGGGACCTACAATGAGCAGTTCTTC CASQGTYNEQFF TRBJ2-1 - - TRBV2
TGTGCCAGCAGCGGGACTAGCGCTAACAATGAGCAGTTCTTC CASSGTSANNEQFF TRBJ2-1 - TRBD2 TRBV7-9
TGTGCCAGCAGCCAGACTAGCGGGGTCCAAGAGACCCAGTACTTC CASSQTSGVQETQYF TRBJ2-5 few TRBD2 TRBV5-4
TGCGCCAGCAGCTTGCCGACTTCTGGGACAGGGGATCTCGTCCTGACTTTC CASSLPTSGTGDLVLTF TRBJ2-6 - TRBD1 TRBV5-1
TGCGCCAGCAGCCGGACAGGGGTGGGCACAGATACGCAGTATTTT CASSRTGVGTDTQYF TRBJ2-3 few TRBD1 TRBV5-1
TGCAGTGCACGGGACAGAGAAAAACTGTTTTTT CSARDREKLFF TRBJ1-4 few TRBD1 TRBV20-1
TGTGCCAGCAGTTACGGAGGCGCAAGCAATCAGCCCCAGCATTTT CASSYGGASNQPQHF TRBJ1-5 - - TRBV6-6
TGTGCCAGCAGCCATCGACTAGCGGGAGTGGGGACGCAGTATTTT CASSHRLAGVGTQYF TRBJ2-3 - TRBD2 TRBV7-3
TGTGCCAGCAGTTCCCGGACTAGCGGGAGGGTGACAGAGACCCAGTACTTC CASSSRTSGRVTETQYF TRBJ2-5 - TRBD2 TRBV28
TGCGCCAGCAGCCAACGTAGGACAGACGAGCAGTACTTC CASSQRRTDEQYF TRBJ2-7 few - TRBV4-3
TGTGCCAGCAGTGAATTTATCCAGTACTTC CASSEFIQYF TRBJ2-5 few - TRBV2
TGTGCCACCAGCAGAGATCGAACGGCTACGCAGCCTAGCCACAATGAGCAGTTCTTC CATSRDRTATQPSHNEQFF TRBJ2-1 - - TRBV15
TGCGCCAGCAGCCAAGATATCCAAGGGAGCTCCTACAATGAGCAGTTCTTC CASSQDIQGSSYNEQFF TRBJ2-1 - - TRBV4-1
TGCGCCAGCAGCCAAGATCTTTTTAACGCAAGATGGACCAGTGGGTATTTT CASSQDLFNARWTSGYF TRBJ2-3 - - TRBV4-3
TGTGCCAGCAGCCCCATTTTGGCGACAAGAGGTGGTGAAGCTTTCTTT CASSPILATRGGEAFF TRBJ1-1 - - TRBV27
TGCGCCAGCGCGCGTGACAGCCGGACAGATACGCAGTATTTT CASARDSRTDTQYF TRBJ2-3 - - TRBV4-3
TGTGCCAGCAGCCCCAGGACAGGGGGCTCTAAGGCTTACTACGAGCAGTACTTC CASSPRTGGSKAYYEQYF TRBJ2-7 - TRBD1 TRBV5-8
TGTGCCAGCAGCTATGGACAGCTTCGCGAGCAGTACTTC CASSYGQLREQYF TRBJ2-7 few - TRBV2
TGTGCCAGCAGCTTGTGGGGAGAGACCCAGTACTTC CASSLWGETQYF TRBJ2-5 - - TRBV5-6
TGTGCCAGCAGCCCCAGCGGGGGGGATACGCAGTATTTT CASSPSGGDTQYF TRBJ2-3 - TRBD2 TRBV9
TGTGCCAGCAGCCCCTCACTAGCAACCCATGAGCAGTTCTTC CASSPSLATHEQFF TRBJ2-1 few - TRBV7-9
TGTGCCAGCAGCTTAGGCCAATGGGGCCAAGAGACCCAGTACTTC CASSLGQWGQETQYF TRBJ2-5 few - TRBV7-9
TGTGCCATCAGCCGGACAGGGCCCCTCTCCTACGAGCAGTACTTC CAISRTGPLSYEQYF TRBJ2-7 - TRBD1 TRBV10-3
TGTGCCAGCTCACCGGACAGGAGGGACGACGAGCAGTACTTC CASSPDRRDDEQYF TRBJ2-7 few - TRBV18
TGCGCCAGCAGCCAAGATCGAGGTGAAAAACTGTTTTTT CASSQDRGEKLFF TRBJ1-4 few - TRBV4-3
TGTGCCAGCAGCTTTGTGATCGGGGGTAACGAGCAGTACTTC CASSFVIGGNEQYF TRBJ2-7 - - TRBV5-6
TGTGCCAGCGCCGAGGGAAGGAAAGAGACCCAGTACTTC CASAEGRKETQYF TRBJ2-5 - - TRBV28
TGTGCCAGCAGCTTAGGGACAGGGGGCATGACAGATACGCAGTATTTT CASSLGTGGMTDTQYF TRBJ2-3 few TRBD1 TRBV7-6
TGTGCCAGCAGCTTGGGGCTGGACAGGGTGTCTGGCTACACCTTC CASSLGLDRVSGYTF TRBJ1-2 - TRBD1 TRBV5-4
TGCAGCGTTGGGGAAAACTATGGCTACACCTTC CSVGENYGYTF TRBJ1-2 - - TRBV29-1
TGTGCCAGCAGTCCTAAGGCAGATACGCAGTATTTT CASSPKADTQYF TRBJ2-3 - - TRBV6-1
TGTGCCAGCACCGCGGGGTGGAATGAAAAACTGTTTTTT CASTAGWNEKLFF TRBJ1-4 few - TRBV25-1
TGCGCCAGCGGGGAAGACAAGGTTGGCTACACCTTC CASGEDKVGYTF TRBJ1-2 - - TRBV5-1
TGTGCCAGCAGCTTAAGCGGGGTCTACGAGCAGTACTTC CASSLSGVYEQYF TRBJ2-7 - TRBD2 TRBV7-2
TGCGCCAGCAGCTTGACGGGACAGGACACCTACGAGCAGTACTTC CASSLTGQDTYEQYF TRBJ2-7 few TRBD1 TRBV5-1
TGTGCCAGCTCACCGGGTGGGTACGAGCAGTACTTC CASSPGGYEQYF TRBJ2-7 - - TRBV18
TGTGCCAGCGGTGGGTGGGGGACAGATACGCAGTATTTT CASGGWGTDTQYF TRBJ2-3 few - TRBV25-1